Here is one TCR beta chain with its context. The sample originates from a study of blood T cell repertoires in COVID-19. Across the study: PBMCs, B-cell-depleted T cells, or T cells provided the cDNA or gDNA that made up the material.

In the original analysis: Cell counts per sample came from amplifying reference gene primers. Method: immunoSEQ multiplex PCR; TCRdb's copy keeps in-frame clones and lacks some. That table furnishes V, J and clone size, whereas the DNA furnished D and trimming. The sample has fewer than 120,000 clones, over 60% seen once. The CDR3 spans 15 residues. The V and J ends lost 5 bases and 4 bases respectively, with 16 bases between them. Germline V gene sequence: CDR1 SGHAT, CDR2 FQNNGV. The TCR originated in a woman aged 80 or over with acute or convalescent COVID-19. The sample consisted of peripheral blood. The chain employs TRBV11-2 and TRBJ2-3; D unclear. CDR3 region: CASSPTSLVADTQYF. CDR3 coding DNA: TGTGCCAGCAGCCCAACAAGTCTAGTAGCAGATACGCAGTATTTT.